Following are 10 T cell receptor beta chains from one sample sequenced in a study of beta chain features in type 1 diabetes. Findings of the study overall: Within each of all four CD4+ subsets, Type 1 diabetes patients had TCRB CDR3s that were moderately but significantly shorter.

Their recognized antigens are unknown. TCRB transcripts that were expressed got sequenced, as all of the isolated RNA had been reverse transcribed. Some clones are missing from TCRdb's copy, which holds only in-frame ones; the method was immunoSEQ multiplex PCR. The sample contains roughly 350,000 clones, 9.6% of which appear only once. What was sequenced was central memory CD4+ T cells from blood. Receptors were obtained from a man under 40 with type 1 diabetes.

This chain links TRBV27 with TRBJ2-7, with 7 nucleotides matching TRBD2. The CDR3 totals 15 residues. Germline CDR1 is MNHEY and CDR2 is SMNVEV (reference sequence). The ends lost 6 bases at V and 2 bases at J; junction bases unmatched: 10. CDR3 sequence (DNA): TGTGCCAGCAGAGAAAGGGGACTATCTACCTACGAGCAGTACTTC. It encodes CASRERGLSTYEQYF.

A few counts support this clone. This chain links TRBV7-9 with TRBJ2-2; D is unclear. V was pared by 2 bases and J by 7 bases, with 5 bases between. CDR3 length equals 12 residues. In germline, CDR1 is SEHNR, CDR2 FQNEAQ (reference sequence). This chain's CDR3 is CASSLIIGELFF. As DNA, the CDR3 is TGTGCCAGCAGCTTAATTATCGGGGAGCTGTTTTTT.

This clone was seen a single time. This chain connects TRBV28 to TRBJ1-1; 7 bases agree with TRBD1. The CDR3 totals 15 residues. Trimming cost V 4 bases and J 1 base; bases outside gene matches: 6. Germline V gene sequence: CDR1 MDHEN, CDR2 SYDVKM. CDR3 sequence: CASSSATGKNTEAFF. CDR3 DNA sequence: TGTGCCAGCAGTTCGGCGACAGGGAAGAACACTGAAGCTTTCTTT.

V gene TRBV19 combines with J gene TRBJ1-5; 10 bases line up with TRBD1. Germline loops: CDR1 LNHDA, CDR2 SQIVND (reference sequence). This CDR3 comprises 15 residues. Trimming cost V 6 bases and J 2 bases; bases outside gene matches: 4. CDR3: CASSAGTGGNQPQHF. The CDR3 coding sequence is TGTGCCAGTAGCGCCGGGACAGGGGGCAATCAGCCCCAGCATTTT.

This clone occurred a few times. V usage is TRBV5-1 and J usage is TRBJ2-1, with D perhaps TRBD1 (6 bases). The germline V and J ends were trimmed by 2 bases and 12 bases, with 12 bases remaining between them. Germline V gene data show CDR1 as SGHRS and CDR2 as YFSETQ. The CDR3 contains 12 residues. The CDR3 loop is CASSFDRPGQFF. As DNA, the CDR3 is TGCGCCAGCAGCTTCGACAGGCCTGGGCAGTTCTTC.

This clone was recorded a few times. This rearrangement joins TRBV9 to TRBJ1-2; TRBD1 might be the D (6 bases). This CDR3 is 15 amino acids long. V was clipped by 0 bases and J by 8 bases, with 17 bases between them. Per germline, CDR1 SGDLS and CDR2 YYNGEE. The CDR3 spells CASSVALGAATGYTF. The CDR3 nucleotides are TGTGCCAGCAGCGTAGCCCTGGGGGCGGCGACCGGCTACACCTTC.

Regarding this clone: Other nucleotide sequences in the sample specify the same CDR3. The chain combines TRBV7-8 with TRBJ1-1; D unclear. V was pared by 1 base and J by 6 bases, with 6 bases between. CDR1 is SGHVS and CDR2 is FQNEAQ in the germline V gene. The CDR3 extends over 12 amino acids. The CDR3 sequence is CASSLGRPEAFF. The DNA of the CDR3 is TGTGCCAGCAGCTTAGGGAGGCCTGAAGCTTTCTTT.

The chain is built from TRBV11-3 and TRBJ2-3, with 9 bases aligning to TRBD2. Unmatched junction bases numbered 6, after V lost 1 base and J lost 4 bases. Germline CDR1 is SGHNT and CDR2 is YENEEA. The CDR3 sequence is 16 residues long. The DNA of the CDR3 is TGTGCCAGCAGCTTAGGCGCTAGCGGGAAGGCAGATACGCAGTATTTT. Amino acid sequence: CASSLGASGKADTQYF.

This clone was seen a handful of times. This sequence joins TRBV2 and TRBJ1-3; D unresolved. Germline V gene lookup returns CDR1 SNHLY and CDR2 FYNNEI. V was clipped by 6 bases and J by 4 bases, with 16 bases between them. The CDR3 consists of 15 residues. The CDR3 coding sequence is TGTGCCAGCAGCCTAGAACGAGCCTTAGGAAACACCATATATTTT. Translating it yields CASSLERALGNTIYF.

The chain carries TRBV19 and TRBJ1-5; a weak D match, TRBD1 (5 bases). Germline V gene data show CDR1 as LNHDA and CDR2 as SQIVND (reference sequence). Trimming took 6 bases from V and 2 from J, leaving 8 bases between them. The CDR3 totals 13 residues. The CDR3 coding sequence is TGTGCCAGTAGATCAGGGCGCAATCAGCCCCAGCATTTT. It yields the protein CASRSGRNQPQHF.